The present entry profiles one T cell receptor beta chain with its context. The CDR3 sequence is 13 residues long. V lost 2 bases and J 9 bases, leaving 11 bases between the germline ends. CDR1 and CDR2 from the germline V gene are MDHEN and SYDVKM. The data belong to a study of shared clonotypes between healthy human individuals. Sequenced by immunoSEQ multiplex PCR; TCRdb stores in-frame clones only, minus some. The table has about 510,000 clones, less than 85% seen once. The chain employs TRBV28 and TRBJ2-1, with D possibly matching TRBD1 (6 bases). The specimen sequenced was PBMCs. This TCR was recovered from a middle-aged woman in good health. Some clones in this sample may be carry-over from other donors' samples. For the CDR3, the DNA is TGTGCCAGCAGTTTACCAGGGGTCGCTGAGCAGTTCTTC. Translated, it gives CASSLPGVAEQFF. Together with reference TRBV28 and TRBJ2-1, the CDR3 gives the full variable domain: DVKVTQSSRYLVKRTGEKVFLECVQDMDHENMFWYRQDPGLGLRLIYFSYDVKMKEKGDIPEGYSVSREKKERFSLILESASTNQTSMYLCASSLPGVAEQFFGPGTRLTVL.